This T cell receptor beta chain was recovered during a study of identical twins. Concerning this clonotype: The target antigen is unknown.

The ends were cut back, 5 bases at V and 1 base at J, with 18 bases in the middle. The germline CDR1 and CDR2 sequences are SGHKS and YYEKEE (reference sequence). The CDR3 length is 16 residues. Study results and caveats: Insertions were reduced in abundant cord blood beta clonotypes but not in memory repertoires. Donors were not followed over many years; analysis was cross-sectional.

In every case, the donor was a healthy Caucasian. The cDNA had a unique molecular identifier and a template-switch universal primer site. TCRdb itself ran the 5' RACE reads through MiXCR, one entry per CDR3 protein. The table has 450,000 to 650,000 distinct CDR3 sequences, roughly 15% seen once. The same specimen was also included in a second study, on yellow fever vaccine responses in identical twins.

The chain uses TRBV5-5 and TRBJ2-5; either TRBD1 or TRBD2 may fit D (6 bases each). This sequence was found in a young woman in good health. Sequenced: CD4+ T cells sorted from blood. The chain's CDR3 is CASRPTGRFSQETQYF. The CDR3 nucleotides read TGTGCCAGCAGACCCACAGGGAGGTTTAGCCAAGAGACCCAGTACTTC.